Reported below is one T cell receptor (beta chain). Its antigen is not known. Using immunoSEQ multiplex PCR, the repertoire was profiled, and TCRdb retains in-frame clones only, with some absent. This sample has 25,000 to 35,000 clones, with around 68% found just once. These data originate in a study of PD-1 blockade in classical Hodgkin lymphoma. Study at large: Patients were treated with nivolumab at 3 mg/kg, and this was given intravenously every 2 weeks.

V was pared by 1 base and J by 0 bases, with 7 bases between. Germline loops: CDR1 SNHLY, CDR2 FYNNEI. This CDR3 region has 15 residues. Each patient's relapse followed autologous stem cell transplantation, and brentuximab vedotin exposure varied. Overall study results and limits: CD4+ TCR diversity, unlike CD8+, rose significantly by C4D1. Exclusion was applied to patients who started nivolumab under 1 year after ASCT.

The sequence derives from a human donor with classical Hodgkin lymphoma. J is TRBJ1-5 and V is TRBV2, with no clear D. The material was peripheral blood mononuclear cells (PBMCs), obtained before the second cycle of nivolumab. CDR3 sequence: CASSEGGDSNQPQHF. The CDR3 DNA is TGTGCCAGCAGTGAAGGGGGAGATAGCAATCAGCCCCAGCATTTT.